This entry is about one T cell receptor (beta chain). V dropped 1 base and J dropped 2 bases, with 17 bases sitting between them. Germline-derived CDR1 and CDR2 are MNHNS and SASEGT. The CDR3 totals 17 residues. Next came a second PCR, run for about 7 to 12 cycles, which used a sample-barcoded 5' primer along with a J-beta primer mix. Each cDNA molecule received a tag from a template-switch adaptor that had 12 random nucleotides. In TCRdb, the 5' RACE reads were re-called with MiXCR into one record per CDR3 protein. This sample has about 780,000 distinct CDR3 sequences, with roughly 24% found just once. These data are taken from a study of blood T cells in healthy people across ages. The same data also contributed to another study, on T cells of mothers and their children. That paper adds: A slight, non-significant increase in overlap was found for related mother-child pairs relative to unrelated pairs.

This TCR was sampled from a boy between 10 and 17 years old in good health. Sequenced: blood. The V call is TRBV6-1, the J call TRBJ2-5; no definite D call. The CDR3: CASSEGLSTVTQETQYF. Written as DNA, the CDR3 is TGTGCCAGCAGTGAAGGTCTCAGTACAGTGACGCAAGAGACCCAGTACTTC.